Below are 3 T cell receptor beta chains sequenced from a single sample in a study of T-cell memory formation after mild COVID-19. TCRdb reprocessed the 5' RACE reads via MiXCR and lists one record per CDR3 protein. The table has 250,000 to 350,000 distinct CDR3 sequences, roughly 13% seen once. Sequencing was done on a sample of PBMCs or a T cell subset sorted from them (not recorded which). Receptors were obtained from a man younger than 35 who had mild COVID-19 (a few samples of this study predate the infection). Cell type and time point are not known.

This clonotype was seen more than once but under ten times. The chain links TRBV3-1 to TRBJ1-2; D is undetermined. Trimming shortened V by 3 bases and J by 9 bases, and 17 bases separated the two germline ends. The CDR3 consists of 14 residues. Germline V lookup: CDR1 LGHDT, CDR2 YNNKEL (reference sequence). Written as DNA, the CDR3 is TGTGCCAGCAGCCACCAAGGCAGAATTATAAGCTACACCTTC. Protein product: CASSHQGRIISYTF.

This clonotype occurred a few times. The V and J genes are TRBV7-9 and TRBJ1-6; D gene unclear. The CDR3 extends over 13 amino acids. Germline CDR1 is SEHNR and CDR2 is FQNEAQ (reference sequence). Trimming took 4 bases from V and 10 from J, leaving 11 bases between them. The CDR3 DNA follows: TGTGCCAGCAGCTCCTGGACCGGGTCACCCCTCCACTTT. The encoded protein is CASSSWTGSPLHF.

The chain couples TRBV5-1 to TRBJ2-1; 13 positions agree with TRBD2. Germline CDR1 reads SGHRS; CDR2 reads YFSETQ. After removal of 0 bases from V and 4 bases from J, the junction contained 7 bases not matched to a gene. This CDR3 comprises 18 residues. The CDR3 spells CASSLGLAGGPGYNEQFF. CDR3 sequence (DNA): TGCGCCAGCAGCTTGGGACTAGCGGGGGGCCCCGGTTACAATGAGCAGTTCTTC.